The 28 T cell receptor beta chains below all came from one sample that was sequenced in a study of blood T cell repertoires in COVID-19. TCRdb's copy holds only in-frame clones and misses some; the assay was immunoSEQ multiplex PCR. Of around 250,000 clones in the sample, about 90% are singletons; the top ten hold 1.2%. The sample was PBMCs or T cells enriched from blood (not recorded which). Source of these receptors: a human donor in a cohort exposed to, infected with or recovered from COVID-19 (not recorded which). The donor label of this sample is uncertain.

V gene TRBV12-3 or TRBV12-4 combines with J gene TRBJ1-1; D is unclear. The V gene lost 3 bases and the J gene lost 3 bases, with 8 bases spanning the gap. This CDR3 is built from 13 residues. CDR3 DNA sequence: TGTGCCAGCAGTTTTGAGGGATACACTGAAGCTTTCTTT. It specifies CASSFEGYTEAFF.

This chain joins TRBV11-2 and TRBJ2-7; 12 bases are a match to TRBD1. The CDR3 has 15 residues. Trimming took 1 base from V and 5 from J; bases not matched to a gene: 3. Germline assignment: CDR1 SGHAT and CDR2 FQNNGV. The CDR3 spells CASSLVGTGGHEQYF. The DNA of the CDR3 is TGTGCCAGCAGCTTAGTGGGGACAGGGGGCCACGAGCAGTACTTC.

This chain joins TRBV6-1 and TRBJ2-4; D is unclear. V was trimmed by 2 bases and J by 3 bases, leaving 14 bases between them. The CDR3 contains 16 residues. Germline CDR1 and CDR2: MNHNS and SASEGT. CDR3 sequence reads: CASSEWPLRGKNIQYF. CDR3 DNA sequence: TGTGCCAGCAGTGAATGGCCCCTGCGAGGCAAAAACATTCAGTACTTC.

The gene calls are TRBV30 and TRBJ1-1; D gene unclear. CDR3 length equals 12 residues. V gave up 3 bases and J gave up 1 base, with 6 bases separating them. Germline V gives CDR1 GTSNPN, CDR2 SVGIG (reference sequence). CDR3 in amino acids: CAWRVGNTEAFF. The CDR3 DNA sequence: TGTGCCTGGAGGGTCGGGAACACTGAAGCTTTCTTT.

This clone has just one count. The chain recombines TRBV19 with TRBJ1-2, with TRBD1 identical over 9 bases. V shed 7 bases, J shed 5 bases, and the junction held 8 bases outside the gene matches. Germline CDR1 LNHDA, CDR2 SQIVND (reference sequence). The CDR3 spans 14 residues. The DNA of the CDR3 is TGTGCCAGTAAGGGACAGGGCCTGGAATATGGCTACACCTTC. It specifies CASKGQGLEYGYTF.

The rearrangement links TRBV5-4 to TRBJ1-1; a possible D gene is TRBD1 (6 bases). V was cut by 2 bases and J by 6 bases, with 14 bases left in between. The CDR3 length is 14 residues. Germline V gene data show CDR1 as SGHNT and CDR2 as YYREEE (reference sequence). As DNA, the CDR3 is TGTGCCAGCAGCTTTGAGAGGGGGTTATCTGAAGCTTTCTTT. This encodes CASSFERGLSEAFF.

The gene calls are TRBV23-1 and TRBJ2-6; TRBD1 might be the D (5 bases). TRBV23-1 is marked as an open reading frame, function uncertain. The CDR3 spans 18 residues. V lost 2 bases, J lost 2 bases, and 16 bases lay in between. The CDR3 protein is CASSQSEDKKPGANVLTF. CDR3 nucleotides: TGCGCCAGCAGTCAAAGTGAGGACAAGAAACCTGGGGCCAACGTCCTGACTTTC.

The rearrangement links TRBV25-1 to TRBJ1-1, with TRBD1 matching over 8 bases. With V trimmed by 3 bases and J by 12 bases, 12 bases remained unmatched. The germline gives CDR1 MGHDK, CDR2 SYGVNS. This CDR3 contains 14 residues. The CDR3 DNA is TGTGCCAGCAGTGACCCGGCGGCCAGACAGGGGTCTTTCTTT. Its protein is CASSDPAARQGSFF. Drawing the rest from reference TRBV25-1 and TRBJ1-1, the complete variable domain is EADIYQTPRYLVIGTGKKITLECSQTMGHDKMYWYQQDPGMELHLIHYSYGVNSTEKGDLSSESTVSRIRTEHFPLTLESARPSHTSQYLCASSDPAARQGSFFGQGTRLTVV.

This chain connects TRBV7-6 to TRBJ2-2; no firm D call. The CDR3 runs 14 residues. CDR1 SGHVS and CDR2 FNYEAQ come from the germline V gene. The V end was cut by 5 bases, the J end by 0 bases, with 7 bases between. The CDR3 region is CASSPSANTGELFF. DNA for the CDR3: TGTGCCAGCAGCCCGAGCGCGAACACCGGGGAGCTGTTTTTT.

The chain has TRBV29-1 and TRBJ2-1, with D unclear. Between the trimmed V and J ends, which lost 2 bases and 8 bases, there was a span of 10 bases. Germline CDR1 is SQVTM and CDR2 is ANQGSEA. The length of the CDR3 is 12 residues. CDR3 DNA: TGCAGCGTTGAAAAGACTTTGGATGAGCAGTTCTTC. Residues: CSVEKTLDEQFF.

The chain combines TRBV5-4 with TRBJ2-7; TRBD1 matches at 9 bases. Per the germline V gene, CDR1 is SGHNT and CDR2 is YYREEE (reference sequence). V lost 4 bases and J lost 2; bases outside the gene matches: 10. This CDR3 has 16 amino acids. In nucleotides, the CDR3 is TGTGCCAGCAGCCCCACCCTAGACAGGGGGGCCTACGAGCAGTACTTC. Translation: CASSPTLDRGAYEQYF.

The V and J genes are TRBV11-3 and TRBJ2-7; tentative D call: TRBD1 (6 bases). Germline lookup yields CDR1 SGHNT and CDR2 YENEEA. Trimming took 1 base from V and 3 from J, leaving 10 bases between them. The CDR3 totals 14 residues. The CDR3, as DNA: TGTGCCAGCAGCTTAGGCACAGGGAACTACGAGCAGTACTTC. Translated, it gives CASSLGTGNYEQYF. The full variable domain, its missing parts supplied by reference TRBV11-3 and TRBJ2-7, is EAGVVQSPRYKIIEKKQPVAFWCNPISGHNTLYWYLQNLGQGPELLIRYENEEAVDDSQLPKDRFSAERLKGVDSTLKIQPAELGDSAVYLCASSLGTGNYEQYFGPGTRLTVT.

The chain carries TRBV6-5 and TRBJ1-4; D is possibly TRBD1 (6 bases). The germline V and J ends were trimmed by 7 bases and 8 bases, with 20 bases remaining between them. This CDR3 contains 15 residues. Looked up from germline, CDR1 is MNHEY and CDR2 is SVGAGI. DNA for the CDR3: TGTGCCAGCACCCTCCTGTCGGGGGGCGAAGAAAAACTGTTTTTT. Amino acids: CASTLLSGGEEKLFF.

The rearrangement links TRBV30 to TRBJ1-1, with a tentative D call TRBD1 (5 bases). The CDR3 is 14 amino acids. The V end was cut by 2 bases, the J end by 5 bases, with 15 bases between. CDR1 GTSNPN and CDR2 SVGIG come from the germline V gene (reference sequence). CDR3 sequence (DNA): TGTGCCTGGAGTACCCCTCGGGGGGGGACTGAAGCTTTCTTT. It yields the protein CAWSTPRGGTEAFF.

The sample holds one count of this clone. V gene TRBV7-2 combines with J gene TRBJ1-1; D may be TRBD1 (5 bases). CDR3 size: 13 residues. Deletions cut 6 bases from V and 1 base from J, with 9 bases between. CDR1 is SGHTA and CDR2 is FQGNSA in the germline V gene. CDR3 protein: CASSWQGNTEAFF. For the CDR3, the DNA is TGTGCCAGCAGTTGGCAGGGGAACACTGAAGCTTTCTTT.

This clone was found a few times. The chain carries TRBV7-7 and TRBJ2-2, with D possibly being TRBD2 (7 bases). The CDR3 has 15 residues. V gave up 0 bases and J gave up 6 bases, with 11 bases separating them. The germline V gene encodes CDR1 SSHAT and CDR2 FNYEAQ (reference sequence). CDR3 in DNA: TGTGCCAGCAGCTTAGCGGGGGGGCCTGCCGGGGAGCTGTTTTTT. Its protein is CASSLAGGPAGELFF.

The chain couples TRBV19 to TRBJ1-1, with TRBD1 matching 7 bases. The germline V gene encodes CDR1 LNHDA and CDR2 SQIVND (reference sequence). There are 18 residues in the CDR3. With 6 bases clipped from V and 4 bases from J, the junction kept 20 bases outside the gene matches. The CDR3 DNA is TGTGCCAGTAGCCACAACAGGGGACGACGATCGTATATCACTGAAGCTTTCTTT. Its protein product is CASSHNRGRRSYITEAFF.

The V call is TRBV11-2, the J call TRBJ2-3, with D possibly matching TRBD2 (6 bases). V lost 5 bases and J lost 0, with 18 bases in between. The CDR3 is 17 residues long. Germline V gene sequence: CDR1 SGHAT, CDR2 FQNNGV. Written as DNA, the CDR3 is TGTGCCAGCAGCCGGAGGGGTGGGGTACCAAGCACAGATACGCAGTATTTT. It codes for CASSRRGGVPSTDTQYF.

The chain uses TRBV12-5 and TRBJ2-7, with no clear D. V gave up 2 bases and J gave up 6 bases, with 8 bases separating them. CDR3 length: 12 residues. Germline V gene lookup returns CDR1 LGHNT and CDR2 FRNRAP. The CDR3 is CASGLPVREQYF. The CDR3, as DNA: TGTGCTAGTGGTTTGCCTGTCCGCGAGCAGTACTTC.

The rearrangement uses TRBV9 and TRBJ1-1, with D possibly TRBD1 on 5 matching bases. Germline-derived CDR1 and CDR2 are SGDLS and YYNGEE. The CDR3 extends over 15 amino acids. The germline V and J ends were trimmed by 2 bases and 0 bases, with 11 bases remaining between them. CDR3 in DNA: TGTGCCAGCAGCGTGGGAGGGGTTTTGAACACTGAAGCTTTCTTT. This translates into CASSVGGVLNTEAFF.

This clone was seen a few times. This sequence joins TRBV5-4 and TRBJ2-7; the D is unclear. The germline V gene has CDR1 SGHNT and CDR2 YYREEE (reference sequence). CDR3 size: 13 residues. The V gene lost 2 bases and the J gene lost 5 bases, with 11 bases spanning the gap. CDR3 sequence: CASSFILDHEQYF. DNA of the CDR3: TGTGCCAGCAGCTTCATCCTAGACCACGAGCAGTACTTC.

The rearrangement links TRBV9 to TRBJ2-1; TRBD2 might be the D (6 bases). Germline values: CDR1 SGDLS, CDR2 YYNGEE. Trimming removed 3 bases at V and 4 bases at J, with 8 bases between. The CDR3 has 13 residues. Written as DNA, the CDR3 is TGTGCCAGCAGCGGGGGGGAATACAATGAGCAGTTCTTC. Its translation: CASSGGEYNEQFF.

J is TRBJ1-5 and V is TRBV4-1; 7 bases align to TRBD1. V shed 0 bases and J 2 bases; nucleotides not matched to a gene: 10. CDR1 and CDR2 (germline): MGHRA, YSYEKL. The CDR3 runs to 18 residues. CDR3 in amino acids: CASSQDEQGTDGNQPQHF. The CDR3 DNA reads as TGCGCCAGCAGCCAAGATGAACAAGGGACAGATGGCAATCAGCCCCAGCATTTT.

This clone was seen a few times. The V call is TRBV4-2, the J call TRBJ1-2, with D perhaps TRBD1 (6 bases). Trimming left V 4 bases short and J 3 bases short, with 12 bases between. The germline gives CDR1 LGHNA, CDR2 YNFKEQ. This CDR3 comprises 14 residues. Here the CDR3 reads CASSPTGSDYGYTF. CDR3 nucleotides: TGTGCCAGCAGCCCCACAGGGTCCGACTATGGCTACACCTTC.

The chain has TRBV19 and TRBJ1-1, with D hard to call. Trimming took 4 bases from V and 4 from J, leaving 10 bases between them. The CDR3 is 13 amino acids. Per germline, CDR1 LNHDA and CDR2 SQIVND (reference sequence). The CDR3 spells CASSTLPGTEAFF. CDR3 bases: TGTGCCAGTAGTACCCTACCGGGCACTGAAGCTTTCTTT.

The chain has TRBV10-3 and TRBJ2-7, with D possibly TRBD2 on 6 matching bases. V lost 4 bases and J 1 base, leaving 17 bases between the germline ends. Germline V gene lookup returns CDR1 ENHRY and CDR2 SYGVKD. This CDR3 comprises 16 residues. In nucleotides, the CDR3 is TGTGCCATCAGTGTCCGGGATGGAGGGGTGTCCTACGAGCAGTACTTC. Protein: CAISVRDGGVSYEQYF.

This CDR3 is CASSEAAGTVVYNEQFF. CDR3 DNA: TGTGCCAGCAGTGAAGCAGCGGGAACGGTAGTATACAATGAGCAGTTCTTC. The V and J genes are TRBV6-1 and TRBJ2-1; 7 bases agree with TRBD2. The CDR3 consists of 17 residues. J was trimmed by 4 bases and V by 0 bases; bases with no gene match: 9. Germline loops: CDR1 MNHNS, CDR2 SASEGT.

The genes are TRBV3-1 (or the pseudogene TRBV3-2) and TRBJ1-2; 7 bases match TRBD1. The junction had 3 bases not matched to a gene; V was cut back by 1 base and J by 4 bases. The CDR3 has 14 residues. Germline V gene lookup returns CDR1 LGHDT and CDR2 YNNKEL (reference sequence). CDR3 loop: CASSQVNRGYGYTF. CDR3 nucleotides: TGTGCCAGCAGCCAAGTGAACAGGGGCTATGGCTACACCTTC.